This T cell receptor beta chain was recovered during a study of blood T cell repertoires in COVID-19. At the level of the study: Researchers got acute and convalescent COVID-19 samples from the United States, Italy and Spain. From T cells, B-cell-depleted T cells, or PBMCs came the material, which was cDNA or gDNA.

In the authors' workflow: Reference gene primers were amplified, and this amplification served to estimate nucleated cell counts. Generated by immunoSEQ multiplex PCR, the TCRdb table keeps only in-frame clones and is missing some. The V and J calls and clone size were taken over from that table, and D and trimming were inferred from the DNA. Here the sample spans 150,000 to 200,000 clones, approximately 80% being singletons. The CDR3 runs to 14 residues. J was trimmed by 1 base and V by 4 bases; bases with no gene match: 3. Germline values: CDR1 SGHDT, CDR2 YYEEEE. This clone appeared a single time. The genes are TRBV5-6 and TRBJ2-7; 9 nucleotides agree with TRBD1. The sample consisted of peripheral blood. The sequence derives from a woman in her forties with COVID-19, enrolled during active disease. DNA of the CDR3: TGTGCCAGCAGCCGGACAGGGGAATCCTACGAGCAGTACTTC. The encoded protein is CASSRTGESYEQYF.